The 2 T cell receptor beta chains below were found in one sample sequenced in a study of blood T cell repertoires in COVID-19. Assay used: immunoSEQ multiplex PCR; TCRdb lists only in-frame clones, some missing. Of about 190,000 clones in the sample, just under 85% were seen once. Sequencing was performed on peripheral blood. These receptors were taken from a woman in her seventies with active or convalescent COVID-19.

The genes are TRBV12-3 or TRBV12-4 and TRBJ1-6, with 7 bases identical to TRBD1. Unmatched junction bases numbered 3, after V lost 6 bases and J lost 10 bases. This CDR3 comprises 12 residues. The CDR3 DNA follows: TGTGCCAGCAGGACAGGGTCCTCACCCCTCCACTTT. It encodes CASRTGSSPLHF.

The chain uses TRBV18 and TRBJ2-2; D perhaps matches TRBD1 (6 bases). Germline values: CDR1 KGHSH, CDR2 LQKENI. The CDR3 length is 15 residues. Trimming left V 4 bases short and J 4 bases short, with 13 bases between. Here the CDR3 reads CASSLGRGITGELFF. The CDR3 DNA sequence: TGTGCCAGCTCACTGGGCAGGGGTATCACCGGGGAGCTGTTTTTT.